The TCR beta chain under discussion was sequenced for a study of blood T cells in healthy people across ages. Study-wide results and limits: A strong correlation was found between TCR beta diversity and the percentage of naive T cells. The recorded TCR beta diversity per million T cells decreased in a roughly linear manner with age.

Through a sample-barcoded 5' primer and a J-beta primer mix, a second PCR was run for roughly 7 to 12 cycles. Every molecule of cDNA carried a tag from a template-switch adaptor with 12 random nucleotides. TCRdb reanalysed the 5' RACE reads using MiXCR and keeps one entry per CDR3 protein. Here the sample spans hundreds of thousands of distinct CDR3 sequences, under 30% being singletons. This clonotype was seen more than once but under ten times. Its antigen is as yet unknown. This may arise from a read error, as a much more abundant clone is one base away. The CDR3 extends over 14 amino acids. The germline V gene has CDR1 ENHRY and CDR2 SYGVKD.

The sample was blood. This chain links TRBV10-3 with TRBJ2-5, with TRBD1 as a possible D gene (7 bases). The origin of this receptor is a woman aged 80 or over in good health. The CDR3 region is CAIRESEGRGSQYF. In nucleotides, the CDR3 is TGTGCCATCAGGGAGTCGGAGGGCAGGGGGTCGCAGTACTTC.